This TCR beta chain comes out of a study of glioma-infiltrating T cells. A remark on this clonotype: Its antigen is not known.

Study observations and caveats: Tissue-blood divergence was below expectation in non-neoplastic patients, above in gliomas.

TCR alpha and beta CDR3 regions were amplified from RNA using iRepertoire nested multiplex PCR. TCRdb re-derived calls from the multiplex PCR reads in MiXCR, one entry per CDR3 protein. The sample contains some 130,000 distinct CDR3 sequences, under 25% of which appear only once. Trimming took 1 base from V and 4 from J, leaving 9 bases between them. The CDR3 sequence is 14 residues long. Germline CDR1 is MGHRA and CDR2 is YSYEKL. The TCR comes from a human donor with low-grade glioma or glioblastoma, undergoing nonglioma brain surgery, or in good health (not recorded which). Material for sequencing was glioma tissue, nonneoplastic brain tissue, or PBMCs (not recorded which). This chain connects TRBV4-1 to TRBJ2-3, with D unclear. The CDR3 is CASSQGGIPDTQYF. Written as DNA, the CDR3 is TGCGCCAGCAGCCAAGGGGGTATCCCAGATACGCAGTATTTT.